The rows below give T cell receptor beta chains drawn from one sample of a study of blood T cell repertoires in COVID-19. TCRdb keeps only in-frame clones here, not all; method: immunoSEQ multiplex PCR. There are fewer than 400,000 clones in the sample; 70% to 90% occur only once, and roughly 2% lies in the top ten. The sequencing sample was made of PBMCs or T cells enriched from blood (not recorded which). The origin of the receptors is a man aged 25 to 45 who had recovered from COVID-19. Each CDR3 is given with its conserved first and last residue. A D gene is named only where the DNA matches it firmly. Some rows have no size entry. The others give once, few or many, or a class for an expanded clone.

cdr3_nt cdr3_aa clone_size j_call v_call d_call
TGTGCCAGCAGCGTAGATAGAGGCAGTGGAAACACCATATATTTT CASSVDRGSGNTIYF . TRBJ1-3 TRBV9 .
TGCGCCAGCAGCCGCTTACAGGGGGCTGGTTCACCCCTCCACTTT CASSRLQGAGSPLHF . TRBJ1-6 TRBV4-3 TRBD1
TGTGCCAGCAGCAAGCGTAGTGGCTACACCTTC CASSKRSGYTF . TRBJ1-2 TRBV5-6 .
TGCGCCAGCAGCCCGACGACCGGGACAAAGAACACCGGGGAGCTGTTTTTT CASSPTTGTKNTGELFF once TRBJ2-2 TRBV5-1 .
TGTGCCATCAAGACTAGCGGGGGCGTCTACAATGAGCAGTTCTTC CAIKTSGGVYNEQFF few TRBJ2-1 TRBV10-3 TRBD2
TGTGCCATCAAGACTTTTACAGGGGGCGATAACTATGGCTACACCTTC CAIKTFTGGDNYGYTF . TRBJ1-2 TRBV10-3 TRBD1
TGTGCCAGCAGCCCTTCGGGGGGATACACCGGGGAGCTGTTTTTT CASSPSGGYTGELFF . TRBJ2-2 TRBV7-2 TRBD2
TGTGCCAGCAGTCGTTGGGACAGGGACCATCAGCCCCAGCATTTT CASSRWDRDHQPQHF . TRBJ1-5 TRBV6-2/TRBV6-3 TRBD1
TGCGCCAGCAGCCCGGGACAGGGCTCGAGCACAGATACGCAGTATTTT CASSPGQGSSTDTQYF . TRBJ2-3 TRBV5-1 TRBD1
TGTGCCAGCAGCTTATCGCGGGGGCGGAACACCGGGGAGCTGTTTTTT CASSLSRGRNTGELFF few TRBJ2-2 TRBV7-9 .
TGCGCCAGCAGCCAAGGGACAGTTAACTATGGCTACACCTTC CASSQGTVNYGYTF few TRBJ1-2 TRBV4-3 .